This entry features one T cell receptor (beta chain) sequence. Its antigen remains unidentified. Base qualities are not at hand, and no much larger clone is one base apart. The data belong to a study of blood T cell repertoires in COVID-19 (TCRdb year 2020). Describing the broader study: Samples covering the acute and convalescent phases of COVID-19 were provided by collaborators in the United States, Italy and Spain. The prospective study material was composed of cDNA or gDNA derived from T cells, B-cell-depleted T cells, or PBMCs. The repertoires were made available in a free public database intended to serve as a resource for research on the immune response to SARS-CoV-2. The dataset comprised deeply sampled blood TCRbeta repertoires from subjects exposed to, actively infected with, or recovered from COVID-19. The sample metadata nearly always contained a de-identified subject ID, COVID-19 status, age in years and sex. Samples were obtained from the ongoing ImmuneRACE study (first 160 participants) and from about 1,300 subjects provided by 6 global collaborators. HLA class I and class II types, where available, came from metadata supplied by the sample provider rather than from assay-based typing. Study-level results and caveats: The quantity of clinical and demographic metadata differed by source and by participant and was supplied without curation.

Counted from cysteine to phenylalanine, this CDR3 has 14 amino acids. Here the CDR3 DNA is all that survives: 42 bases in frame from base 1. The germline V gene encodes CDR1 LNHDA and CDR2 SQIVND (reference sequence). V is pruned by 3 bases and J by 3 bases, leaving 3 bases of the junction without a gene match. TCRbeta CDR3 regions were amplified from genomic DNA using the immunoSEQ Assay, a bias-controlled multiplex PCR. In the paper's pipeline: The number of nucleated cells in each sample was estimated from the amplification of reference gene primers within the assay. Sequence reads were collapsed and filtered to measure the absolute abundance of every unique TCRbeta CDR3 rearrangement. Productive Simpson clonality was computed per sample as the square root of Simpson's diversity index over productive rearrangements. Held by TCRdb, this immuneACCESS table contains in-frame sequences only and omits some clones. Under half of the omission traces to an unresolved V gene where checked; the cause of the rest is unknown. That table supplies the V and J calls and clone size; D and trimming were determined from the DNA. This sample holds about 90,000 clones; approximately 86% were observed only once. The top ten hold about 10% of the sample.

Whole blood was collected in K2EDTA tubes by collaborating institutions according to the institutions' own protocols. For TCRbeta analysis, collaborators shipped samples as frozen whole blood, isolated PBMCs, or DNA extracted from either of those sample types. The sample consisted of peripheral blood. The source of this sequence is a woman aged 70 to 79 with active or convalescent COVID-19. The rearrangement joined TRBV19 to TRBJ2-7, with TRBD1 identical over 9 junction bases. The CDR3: CASSMSGQGYEQYF. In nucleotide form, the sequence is TGTGCCAGTAGTATGTCGGGACAGGGCTACGAGCAGTACTTC.